A selection of T cell receptor beta chains follows, all from one sample in a study of T cell responses to AZD1222 COVID-19 vaccine. The assay was immunoSEQ multiplex PCR, and TCRdb's table has in-frame clones only and misses some. The sample lists approximately 120,000 clones, 70% to 90% occurring once. Sequences were derived from peripheral blood, sampled on day 0 of AZD1222 vaccination. The origin of the receptors is an adult in good health. Both conserved end residues are part of each CDR3. Fields, in order: CDR3 length, clone size, V gene, J gene, D gene, CDR3 DNA, CDR3 protein. A D gene is named only where the DNA matches it firmly. Not all rows give a size; the values are once, few, many and, for expanded clones, a class.

15	.	TRBV9	TRBJ2-7	.	TGTGCCAGCAGCGTAGCTCAGGGGGGTGCATACGAGCAGTACTTC	CASSVAQGGAYEQYF
16	.	TRBV9	TRBJ2-1	.	TGTGCCAGCAGCGCCCAGGCGGCTAGCGAATACAATGAGCAGTTCTTC	CASSAQAASEYNEQFF
17	.	TRBV24-1	TRBJ2-1	TRBD1	TGTGCCACCAGTGTTACGCCGGGACAGGGGGCTCGCAATGAGCAGTTCTTC	CATSVTPGQGARNEQFF
15	.	TRBV2	TRBJ1-4	TRBD1	TGTGCCAGCAGTGAAGTGGGACAGGCGAATGAAAAACTGTTTTTT	CASSEVGQANEKLFF
14	.	TRBV19	TRBJ2-5	.	TGTGCCAGTAGTCGGGGGGACACCCCAGAGACCCAGTACTTC	CASSRGDTPETQYF
13	.	TRBV3-1/TRBV3-2	TRBJ1-2	.	TGTGCCAGCAGCCAGGATGGCTTCTATGGCTACACCTTC	CASSQDGFYGYTF
15	.	TRBV6-5	TRBJ1-2	.	TGTGCCAGCAGTTACAGGGCGGGACCAAACTATGGCTACACCTTC	CASSYRAGPNYGYTF
12	.	TRBV5-1	TRBJ2-3	.	TGCGCCAGCAGCTTGGAAACAGATACGCAGTATTTT	CASSLETDTQYF
14	once	TRBV20-1	TRBJ1-5	.	TGCAGTGCTAGTCCGCAACAGGGTAACCAGCCCCAGCATTTT	CSASPQQGNQPQHF
15	.	TRBV11-3	TRBJ1-3	.	TGTGCCAGCAGCGAAAACAGGGACTCTGGAAACACCATATATTTT	CASSENRDSGNTIYF
16	once	TRBV11-1	TRBJ2-5	TRBD2	TGTGCCAGCAGCCCACTACTAGCGGGGGGGTCTGAGACCCAGTACTTC	CASSPLLAGGSETQYF
15	.	TRBV27	TRBJ2-3	TRBD1	TGTGCCAGCAGTGTACAGGGGACCTTCACAGATACGCAGTATTTT	CASSVQGTFTDTQYF
12	.	TRBV2	TRBJ2-7	.	TGTGCCAGCAGGGCCGGGGCCCACGAGCAGTACTTC	CASRAGAHEQYF
11	.	TRBV5-6	TRBJ1-1	TRBD1	TGTGCCAGCAGCTTCCAGGGGGGAGCTTTCTTT	CASSFQGGAFF
17	.	TRBV24-1	TRBJ2-5	TRBD1	TGTGCCACCAGTGTTAGCAGACAGGGGGCGAACCAAGAGACCCAGTACTTC	CATSVSRQGANQETQYF
13	.	TRBV6-5	TRBJ2-7	TRBD1	TGTGCCAGCAGGGACAGGCATTCCTACGAGCAGTACTTC	CASRDRHSYEQYF
14	.	TRBV7-2	TRBJ2-7	TRBD2	TGTGCCAGCACCTTTGGGGGGGACCCCTACGAGCAGTACTTC	CASTFGGDPYEQYF
12	.	TRBV30	TRBJ2-1	.	TGTGCCTCCCTTTCTAGCGTCAATGAGCAGTTCTTC	CASLSSVNEQFF
12	few	TRBV21-1	TRBJ2-1	.	TGTGCCAGCAAAGAGACAGACAATGAGCAGTTCTTC	CASKETDNEQFF
15	.	TRBV7-8	TRBJ2-5	TRBD1	TGTGCCAGCAGCTTAGCGTACAGGGGGCGAGAGACCCAGTACTTC	CASSLAYRGRETQYF
17	.	TRBV7-8	TRBJ2-1	TRBD2	TGTGCCAGCAGCTTAGTACGGCGGGAGGAGTCCTACAATGAGCAGTTCTTC	CASSLVRREESYNEQFF
14	.	TRBV5-1	TRBJ2-7	.	TGCGCCAGCAGCTTGGTTTCCGACAGATCCGAGCAGTACTTC	CASSLVSDRSEQYF
15	.	TRBV27	TRBJ1-3	.	TGTGCCAGCAGTTCCGACGGATACTCTGGAAACACCATATATTTT	CASSSDGYSGNTIYF
15	.	TRBV9	TRBJ1-6	TRBD1	TGTGCCAGCAGCCTATCGACAGGGATGGATTCACCCCTCCACTTT	CASSLSTGMDSPLHF
15	.	TRBV19	TRBJ1-4	TRBD1	TGTGCCAGTAGTACCTGGACAGGGGGCGTTGAAAAACTGTTTTTT	CASSTWTGGVEKLFF
16	few	TRBV20-1	TRBJ2-7	TRBD2	TGCAGTGCTAGTGCGGCGCGGGGGATGGCAGAGTACGAGCAGTACTTC	CSASAARGMAEYEQYF
16	.	TRBV5-4	TRBJ2-3	TRBD2	TGTGCCAGCAGCTCACCGACTAGCGGGATCACAGATACGCAGTATTTT	CASSSPTSGITDTQYF
15	once	TRBV18	TRBJ1-1	.	TGTGCCAGCTCACCGAGCAAGGGATTGAACACTGAAGCTTTCTTT	CASSPSKGLNTEAFF
14	.	TRBV5-5	TRBJ1-3	TRBD1	TGTGCCAGCAGCCACCGGGACAGAAGAAACACCATATATTTT	CASSHRDRRNTIYF
16	.	TRBV24-1	TRBJ2-3	.	TGTGCCACCAGTGATTCGTCTAGCGACAGCACAGATACGCAGTATTTT	CATSDSSSDSTDTQYF
15	.	TRBV15	TRBJ1-6	TRBD1	TGTGCCACCAGCAGAGATGGGAGACAGGGAAGCACCCTCCACTTT	CATSRDGRQGSTLHF